This passage covers 2 T cell receptor beta chains from one sample sequenced in a study of blood T cell repertoires in COVID-19. Assay: immunoSEQ multiplex PCR; the TCRdb copy retains only in-frame clones and omits some. The sample includes around 72,000 clones, roughly 79% seen only once; the top ten take roughly 20%. What was sequenced was peripheral blood. The receptor set was obtained from a woman in her seventies with acute or convalescent COVID-19.

The V gene is TRBV19, the J gene TRBJ2-7; D remains ambiguous. Trimming removed 4 bases from V and 0 bases from J, with 10 bases in between. The CDR3 has 14 amino acids. Germline V gives CDR1 LNHDA, CDR2 SQIVND (reference sequence). The CDR3 protein is CASSTRWSSYEQYF. In DNA, the CDR3 is TGTGCCAGTAGTACTCGGTGGAGCTCCTACGAGCAGTACTTC.

V usage is TRBV10-1 and J usage is TRBJ2-3; 8 bases agree with TRBD2. V was clipped by 8 bases and J by 3 bases; unmatched bases: 7. CDR1 WNHNN and CDR2 SYGVQD come from the germline V gene (reference sequence). The CDR3 is 14 residues long. CDR3 sequence: CASGRGGGTDTQYF. The CDR3 bases are TGCGCCAGCGGTCGTGGCGGGGGGACAGATACGCAGTATTTT.